The 17 T cell receptor beta chains listed next were all sequenced from one sample in a study of OX40 agonist ivuxolimab in advanced cancers. Library preparation employed the immunoSEQ multiplex PCR assay. Not all clones reach the TCRdb copy of this immuneACCESS table, which keeps in-frame sequences only. Checked studies attribute under half of the gap to unresolved V genes and leave the rest unexplained. The table for this sample lists some 14,000 clones; more than 65% of them were counted only once. The biggest ten clones account for roughly 35% of the sample. This sample comprised CD4+ or CD8+ T cells sorted from blood, obtained in a trial of the OX40 agonist ivuxolimab. These receptors all stem from an adult with an advanced solid tumor such as melanoma, head and neck, liver or kidney cancer.

This clone was counted between two and nine times. DNA of the CDR3: TGTGCCAGCAGCCTCGTACTAACGAACACCGGGGAGCTGTTTTTT. Translating it yields CASSLVLTNTGELFF. The chain combines TRBV6-1 with TRBJ2-2; D uncertain. Germline-derived CDR1 and CDR2 are MNHNS and SASEGT. This CDR3 has 15 residues. The V gene lost 6 bases and the J gene lost 0 bases, with 11 bases spanning the gap.

The chain has TRBV4-1 and TRBJ2-1, with 11 bases identical to TRBD2. Trimming took 1 base from V and 8 from J; bases not matched to a gene: 4. CDR1 is MGHRA, CDR2 YSYEKL, per germline. The CDR3 runs to 15 residues. The CDR3 loop is CASSQGLAGRDEQFF. CDR3 nucleotide sequence: TGCGCCAGCAGCCAAGGACTAGCGGGGCGGGATGAGCAGTTCTTC.

This rearrangement joins TRBV11-3 to TRBJ2-4, with TRBD1 matching 7 bases. The CDR3 covers 14 residues. Trimming at V came to 0 bases and at J to 8 bases, leaving 4 bases not matched to a gene. Germline CDR1 SGHNT, CDR2 YENEEA. The CDR3 DNA is TGTGCCAGCAGCTTAGAGACAGGGTCGGACATTCAGTACTTC. Translating it yields CASSLETGSDIQYF.

The chain carries TRBV14 and TRBJ2-3, with unresolved D. CDR1 SGHDN and CDR2 FVKESK come from the germline V gene. This CDR3 contains 14 residues. V lost 1 base and J 2 bases, leaving 7 bases between the germline ends. CDR3 in DNA: TGTGCCAGCAGCCAAGTACAGAACACAGATACGCAGTATTTT. It specifies CASSQVQNTDTQYF.

V usage is TRBV29-1 and J usage is TRBJ2-1, with 11 bases that match TRBD1. J lost 7 bases, V lost 3 bases, and 5 bases had no gene match. CDR1 and CDR2 from the germline V gene are SQVTM and ANQGSEA. The CDR3 consists of 14 residues. The CDR3: CSVDGDRGGNEQFF. The CDR3 nucleotides read TGCAGCGTTGATGGGGACAGGGGGGGAAATGAGCAGTTCTTC.

There are a few counts of this clone. The CDR3 nucleotides are TGTGCCAGCAGCCTCGGGGACCATGGGGTTTCACCCCTCCACTTT. This gives the protein CASSLGDHGVSPLHF. This chain links TRBV28 with TRBJ1-6; a weak D match, TRBD1 (5 bases). V lost 6 bases to trimming and J lost 9 bases, with 18 bases between them. From germline, CDR1 is MDHEN and CDR2 SYDVKM. This CDR3 is built from 15 residues.

V gene TRBV25-1 combines with J gene TRBJ2-3, with D maybe TRBD2 (6 bases). CDR3 length equals 15 residues. V was clipped by 5 bases and J by 2 bases, with 14 bases between them. Germline V gene sequence: CDR1 MGHDK, CDR2 SYGVNS. CDR3 sequence reads: CASSNGGLHTDTQYF. In nucleotides, the CDR3 is TGTGCCAGCAGTAATGGGGGACTCCACACAGATACGCAGTATTTT.

The chain is built from TRBV27 and TRBJ1-1; D call uncertain. The CDR3 consists of 15 residues. Deletions cut 0 bases from V and 4 bases from J, with 12 bases between. In germline, CDR1 is MNHEY, CDR2 SMNVEV (reference sequence). In DNA, the CDR3 is TGTGCCAGCAGTTTATCGGTCGTGGCTGCCACTGAAGCTTTCTTT. This codes for CASSLSVVAATEAFF.

V gene TRBV30 combines with J gene TRBJ2-3, with TRBD2 matching 7 bases. J gave up 4 bases and V 0 bases, and 7 bases lay outside the gene matches. The CDR3 is made up of 15 amino acids. Germline loops: CDR1 GTSNPN, CDR2 SVGIG (reference sequence). The CDR3 loop reads CAWSVTGAGSDTQYF. The CDR3 coding sequence is TGTGCCTGGAGTGTAACGGGAGCGGGGTCAGATACGCAGTATTTT.

The chain has TRBV28 and TRBJ1-3; no firm D call. Germline lookup yields CDR1 MDHEN and CDR2 SYDVKM. The V end was cut by 4 bases, the J end by 0 bases, with 7 bases between. This CDR3 is built from 14 residues. CDR3: CASSSVISGNTIYF. The CDR3 nucleotides are TGTGCCAGCAGTTCGGTGATCTCTGGAAACACCATATATTTT.

The chain combines TRBV10-2 with TRBJ2-2; 7 bases map to TRBD2. Germline CDR1 reads WSHSY; CDR2 reads SAAADI. The V segment lost 8 bases and the J segment 6 bases; nucleotides outside the gene matches: 6. CDR3 length: 13 amino acids. The CDR3 bases are TGCGCCAGCGTCGAGGGAGGGTCCGGGGAGCTGTTTTTT. It specifies CASVEGGSGELFF.

This clone was picked up one time. The chain links TRBV12-5 to TRBJ1-4; D remains ambiguous. V was shortened by 7 bases and J by 4 bases, with 4 bases between the two germline ends. Germline V CDR1 and CDR2: LGHNT, FRNRAP. The length of the CDR3 is 11 residues. CDR3 in amino acids: CASALNEKLFF. In nucleotides, the CDR3 is TGTGCTAGTGCCCTTAATGAAAAACTGTTTTTT.

The CDR3 sequence is CASTQDSNYGYTF. The CDR3 DNA reads as TGTGCCAGCACCCAAGACAGTAACTATGGCTACACCTTC. This sequence joins TRBV7-6 and TRBJ1-2, with D possibly matching TRBD1 (5 bases). The CDR3 runs 13 residues. V gave up 7 bases and J gave up 1 base, with 10 bases separating them. Germline-derived CDR1 and CDR2 are SGHVS and FNYEAQ. The full variable domain, rest sourced from reference TRBV7-6 and TRBJ1-2, is GAGVSQSPRYKVTKRGQDVALRCDPISGHVSLYWYRQALGQGPEFLTYFNYEAQQDKSGLPNDRFSAERPEGSISTLTIQRTEQRDSAMYRCASTQDSNYGYTFGSGTRLTVV.

This chain's CDR3 is CASSHNRPQSRANVLTF. CDR3 in DNA: TGTGCCAGCAGCCATAATCGGCCACAAAGTCGGGCCAACGTCCTGACTTTC. The rearrangement links TRBV7-7 to TRBJ2-6; no definite D call. The V and J ends lost 5 bases and 5 bases respectively, with 19 bases between them. CDR3 length: 17 residues. Per the germline V gene, CDR1 is SSHAT and CDR2 is FNYEAQ (reference sequence).

The chain carries TRBV4-2 and TRBJ1-1; 9 bases fit TRBD1. V trimming: 5 bases; J trimming: 6 bases; junction bases outside the gene matches: 10. Germline V gene data show CDR1 as LGHNA and CDR2 as YNFKEQ. The CDR3 contains 15 residues. As DNA, the CDR3 is TGTGCCAGCAGCGTTCCACAGGGGGCGCGACCTGAAGCTTTCTTT. This codes for CASSVPQGARPEAFF.

This sequence joins TRBV5-4 and TRBJ1-1; the match to TRBD1 covers 8 bases. The germline V gene has CDR1 SGHNT and CDR2 YYREEE (reference sequence). With 5 bases clipped from V and 4 bases from J, the junction kept 10 bases outside the gene matches. There are 15 residues in the CDR3. The CDR3 is CASSTDRAGFTEAFF. The DNA for the CDR3 is TGTGCCAGCAGTACGGACAGGGCGGGATTCACTGAAGCTTTCTTT.

The chain links TRBV6-5 to TRBJ1-2; 8 nucleotides align to TRBD1. CDR3 length: 15 residues. Germline values: CDR1 MNHEY, CDR2 SVGAGI. The junction had 11 bases not matched to a gene; V was cut back by 4 bases and J by 7 bases. The DNA for the CDR3 is TGTGCCAGCAGTTTCCACAACACAGGGGGTGGTGGCTACACCTTC. The encoded protein is CASSFHNTGGGGYTF.